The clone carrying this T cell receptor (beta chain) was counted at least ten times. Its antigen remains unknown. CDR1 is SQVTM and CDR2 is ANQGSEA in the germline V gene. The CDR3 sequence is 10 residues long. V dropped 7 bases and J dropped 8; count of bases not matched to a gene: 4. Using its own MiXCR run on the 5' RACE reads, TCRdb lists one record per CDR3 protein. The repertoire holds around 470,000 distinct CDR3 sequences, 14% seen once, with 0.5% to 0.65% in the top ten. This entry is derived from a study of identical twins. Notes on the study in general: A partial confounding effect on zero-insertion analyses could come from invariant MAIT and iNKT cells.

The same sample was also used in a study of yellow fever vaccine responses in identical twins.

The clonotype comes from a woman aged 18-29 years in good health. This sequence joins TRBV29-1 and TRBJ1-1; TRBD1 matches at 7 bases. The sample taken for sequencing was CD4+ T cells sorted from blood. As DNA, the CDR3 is TGCAGCGCCGGACAGGTCGAAGCTTTCTTT. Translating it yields CSAGQVEAFF.